Each of the 9 T cell receptor beta chains below was sequenced from the same sample in a study of blood T cell repertoires in COVID-19. Libraries were prepared by immunoSEQ multiplex PCR; TCRdb keeps only in-frame clonotypes and omits some of them. The repertoire has around 100,000 clones, about 91% of them found once; the top ten carry roughly 4.5%. The sequenced material came from peripheral blood. These receptors all come from a man between 18 and 35 years old with acute or convalescent COVID-19.

This chain joins TRBV3-1 (or the pseudogene TRBV3-2) and TRBJ1-1; 9 positions agree with TRBD1. Germline V gives CDR1 LGHDT, CDR2 YNNKEL (reference sequence). The CDR3 length is 15 residues. With 2 bases clipped from V and 3 bases from J, the junction kept 4 bases outside the gene matches. The CDR3 loop reads CASSQLGQGYTEAFF. The CDR3 bases are TGTGCCAGCAGCCAACTAGGACAGGGGTACACTGAAGCTTTCTTT.

V gene TRBV30 combines with J gene TRBJ1-5; D possibly corresponds to TRBD1 (5 bases). Trimming cost V 2 bases and J 0 bases, with 8 bases left between them. The CDR3 has 14 residues. The germline CDR1 and CDR2 sequences are GTSNPN and SVGIG (reference sequence). CDR3 loop: CAWSSGHSNQPQHF. The CDR3 DNA reads as TGTGCCTGGAGTTCAGGGCATAGCAATCAGCCCCAGCATTTT.

This sequence joins TRBV29-1 and TRBJ1-1; 11 nucleotides line up with TRBD1. The junction had 13 bases not matched to a gene; V was cut back by 3 bases and J by 10 bases. CDR1 SQVTM and CDR2 ANQGSEA come from the germline V gene. This CDR3 spans 15 amino acids. CDR3 loop: CSVDSRTGGRVGAFF. In DNA, the CDR3 is TGCAGCGTTGACTCCAGGACAGGGGGCAGGGTAGGAGCTTTCTTT.

The rearrangement links TRBV3-1 (or the pseudogene TRBV3-2) to TRBJ1-4, with TRBD1 matching 9 bases. The CDR3 runs 15 residues. Germline V lookup: CDR1 LGHDT, CDR2 YNNKEL (reference sequence). The V segment lost 7 bases and the J segment 12 bases; nucleotides outside the gene matches: 15. The CDR3 bases are TGTGCCAGCACCCCGGGACAGGGAGGAATGAATCAACTGTTTTTT. Translated: CASTPGQGGMNQLFF.

The rearrangement links TRBV5-5 to TRBJ1-2, with a possible D match to TRBD1 (5 bases). Deletions cut 0 bases from V and 8 bases from J, with 11 bases between. This CDR3 spans 13 amino acids. CDR1 and CDR2 from the germline V gene are SGHKS and YYEKEE (reference sequence). The CDR3 is CASSLEGLSGYTF. In nucleotides, the CDR3 is TGTGCCAGCAGCTTGGAGGGACTGAGCGGCTACACCTTC.

This chain uses TRBV24-1 with TRBJ1-2; D unclear. Looked up from germline, CDR1 is KGHDR and CDR2 is SFDVKD. V gave up 5 bases and J gave up 0 bases, with 6 bases separating them. This CDR3 has 13 residues. In DNA form, the CDR3 reads TGTGCCACCAGTGGCGGGGCTAACTATGGCTACACCTTC. Translated, it gives CATSGGANYGYTF.

The chain has TRBV7-6 and TRBJ1-5, with 7 bases that match TRBD1. The length of the CDR3 is 15 residues. Per the germline V gene, CDR1 is SGHVS and CDR2 is FNYEAQ. The J segment lost 7 bases and the V segment lost 1 base, leaving 7 bases of the junction unmatched. The CDR3 coding sequence is TGTGCCAGCAGCTTAGTACAGGGGTCGAGACAGCCCCAGCATTTT. This encodes CASSLVQGSRQPQHF.

This clone came up a few times. The chain uses TRBV27 and TRBJ1-6; D is unclear. The CDR3 length is 12 residues. The V and J ends lost 9 bases and 10 bases respectively, with 13 bases between them. The germline V gene has CDR1 MNHEY and CDR2 SMNVEV (reference sequence). This CDR3 is CASKETGSPLHF. CDR3 nucleotides: TGTGCCAGTAAAGAAACCGGGTCACCCCTCCACTTT.

This chain joins TRBV6-5 and TRBJ1-2, with 9 positions matching TRBD1. Germline assignment: CDR1 MNHEY and CDR2 SVGAGI. Germline trimming cut 7 bases from V and 3 bases from J; bases unmatched to any gene: 9. This CDR3 contains 15 residues. Here the CDR3 reads CASTLSGTGHYGYTF. DNA of the CDR3: TGTGCCAGCACCCTATCAGGGACAGGGCACTATGGCTACACCTTC.